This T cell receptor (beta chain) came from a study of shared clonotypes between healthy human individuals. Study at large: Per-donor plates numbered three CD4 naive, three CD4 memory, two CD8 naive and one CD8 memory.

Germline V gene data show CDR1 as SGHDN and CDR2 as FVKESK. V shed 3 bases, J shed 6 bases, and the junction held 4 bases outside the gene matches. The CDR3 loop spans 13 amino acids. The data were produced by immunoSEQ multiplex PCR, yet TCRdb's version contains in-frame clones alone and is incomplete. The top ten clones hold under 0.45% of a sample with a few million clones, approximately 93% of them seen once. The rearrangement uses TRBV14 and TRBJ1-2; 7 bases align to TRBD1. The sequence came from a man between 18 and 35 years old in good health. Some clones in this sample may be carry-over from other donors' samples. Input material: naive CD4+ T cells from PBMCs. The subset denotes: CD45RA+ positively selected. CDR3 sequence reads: CASSHRQGDGYTF. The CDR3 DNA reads TGTGCCAGCAGCCACCGACAGGGTGATGGCTACACCTTC.